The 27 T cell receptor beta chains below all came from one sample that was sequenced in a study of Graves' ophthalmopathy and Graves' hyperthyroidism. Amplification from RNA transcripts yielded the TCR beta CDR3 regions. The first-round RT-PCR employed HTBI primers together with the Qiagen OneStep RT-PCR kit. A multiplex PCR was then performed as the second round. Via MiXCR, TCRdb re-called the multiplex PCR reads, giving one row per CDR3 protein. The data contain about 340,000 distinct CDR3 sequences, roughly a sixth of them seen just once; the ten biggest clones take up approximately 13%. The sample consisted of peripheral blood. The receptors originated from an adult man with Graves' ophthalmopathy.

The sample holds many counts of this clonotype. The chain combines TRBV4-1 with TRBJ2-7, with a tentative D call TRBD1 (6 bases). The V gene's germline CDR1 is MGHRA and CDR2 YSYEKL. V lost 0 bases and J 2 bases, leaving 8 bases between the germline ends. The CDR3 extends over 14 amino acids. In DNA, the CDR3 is TGCGCCAGCAGCCAAGATCACAGGGCCTACGAGCAGTACTTC. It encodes CASSQDHRAYEQYF.

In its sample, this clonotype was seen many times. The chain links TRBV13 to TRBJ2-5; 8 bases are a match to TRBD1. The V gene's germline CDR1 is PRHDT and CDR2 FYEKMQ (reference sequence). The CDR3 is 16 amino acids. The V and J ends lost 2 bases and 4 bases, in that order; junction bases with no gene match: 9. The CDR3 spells CASSLPGGAGRETQYF. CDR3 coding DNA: TGTGCCAGCAGCTTACCAGGGGGCGCAGGTCGAGAGACCCAGTACTTC.

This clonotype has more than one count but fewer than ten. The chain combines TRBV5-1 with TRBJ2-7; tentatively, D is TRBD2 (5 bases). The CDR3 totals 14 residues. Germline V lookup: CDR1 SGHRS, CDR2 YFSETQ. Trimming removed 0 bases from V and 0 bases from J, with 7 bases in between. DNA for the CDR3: TGCGCCAGCAGCTTGGAACGGGACTCCTACGAGCAGTACTTC. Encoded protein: CASSLERDSYEQYF.

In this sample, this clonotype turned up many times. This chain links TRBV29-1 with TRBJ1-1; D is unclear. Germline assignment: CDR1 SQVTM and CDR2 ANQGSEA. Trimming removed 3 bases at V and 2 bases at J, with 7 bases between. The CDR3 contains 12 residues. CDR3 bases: TGCAGCGTTGAGGCCTCTAACACTGAAGCTTTCTTT. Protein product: CSVEASNTEAFF.

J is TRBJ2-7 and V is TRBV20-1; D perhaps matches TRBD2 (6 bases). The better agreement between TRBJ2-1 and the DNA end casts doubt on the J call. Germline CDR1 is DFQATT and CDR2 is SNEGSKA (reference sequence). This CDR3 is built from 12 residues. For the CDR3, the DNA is TGCAGTGCCCAGGCGGGGCACTACGAGCAGTTCTTC. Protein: CSAQAGHYEQFF.

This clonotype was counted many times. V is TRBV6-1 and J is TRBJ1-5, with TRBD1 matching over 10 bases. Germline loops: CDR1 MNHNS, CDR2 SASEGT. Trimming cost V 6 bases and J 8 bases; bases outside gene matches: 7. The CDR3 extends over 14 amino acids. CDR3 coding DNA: TGTGCCAGCAGAGATGACAGGGGGCGGGAGCCCCAGCATTTT. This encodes CASRDDRGREPQHF.

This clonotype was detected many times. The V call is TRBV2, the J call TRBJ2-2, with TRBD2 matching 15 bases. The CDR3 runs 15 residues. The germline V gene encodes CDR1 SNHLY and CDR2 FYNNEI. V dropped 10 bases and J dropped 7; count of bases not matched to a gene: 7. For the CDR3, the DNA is TGTGCCACCGGGACTAGCGGGAGGAGCGGCGGGGAGCTGTTTTTT. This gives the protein CATGTSGRSGGELFF.

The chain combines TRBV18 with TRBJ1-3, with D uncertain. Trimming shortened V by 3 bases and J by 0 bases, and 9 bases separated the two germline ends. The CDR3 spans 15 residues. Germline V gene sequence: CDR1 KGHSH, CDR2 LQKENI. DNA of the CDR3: TGTGCCAGCTCACCCTTTCCGAACTCTGGAAACACCATATATTTT. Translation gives CASSPFPNSGNTIYF. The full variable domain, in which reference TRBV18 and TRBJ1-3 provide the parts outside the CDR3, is NAGVMQNPRHLVRRRGQEARLRCSPMKGHSHVYWYRQLPEEGLKFMVYLQKENIIDESGMPKERFSAEFPKEGPSILRIQQVVRGDSAAYFCASSPFPNSGNTIYFGEGSWLTVV.

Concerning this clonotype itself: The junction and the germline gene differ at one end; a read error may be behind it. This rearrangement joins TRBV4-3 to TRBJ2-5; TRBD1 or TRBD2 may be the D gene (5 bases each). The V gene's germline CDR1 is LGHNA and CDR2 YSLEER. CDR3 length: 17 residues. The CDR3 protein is CASSQSPGRWLQEPQYF. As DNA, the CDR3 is TGCGCCAGCAGCCAATCTCCGGGACGGTGGCTCCAAGAGCCCCAGTACTTC.

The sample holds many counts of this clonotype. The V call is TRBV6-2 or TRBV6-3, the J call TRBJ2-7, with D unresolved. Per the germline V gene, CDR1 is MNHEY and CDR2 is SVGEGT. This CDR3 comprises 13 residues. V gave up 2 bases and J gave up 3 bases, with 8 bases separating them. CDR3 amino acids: CASSYVLDYEQYF. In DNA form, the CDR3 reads TGTGCCAGCAGTTACGTCTTAGACTACGAGCAGTACTTC.

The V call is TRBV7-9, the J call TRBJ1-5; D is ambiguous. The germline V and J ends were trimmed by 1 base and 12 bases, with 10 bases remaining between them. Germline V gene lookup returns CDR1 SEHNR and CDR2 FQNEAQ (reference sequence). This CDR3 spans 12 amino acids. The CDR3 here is CASSLDSGSQHF. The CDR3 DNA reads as TGTGCCAGCAGCTTAGACAGCGGCAGCCAGCATTTT.

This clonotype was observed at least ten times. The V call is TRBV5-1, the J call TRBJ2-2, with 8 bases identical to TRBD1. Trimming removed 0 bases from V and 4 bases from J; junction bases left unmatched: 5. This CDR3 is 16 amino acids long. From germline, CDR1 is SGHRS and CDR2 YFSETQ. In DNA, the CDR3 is TGCGCCAGCAGCTTGGTACAGGGGGTCGTCACCGGGGAGCTGTTTTTT. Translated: CASSLVQGVVTGELFF.

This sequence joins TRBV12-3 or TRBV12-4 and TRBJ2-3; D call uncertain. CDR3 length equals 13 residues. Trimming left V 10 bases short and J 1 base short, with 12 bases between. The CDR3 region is CATDSYGTDTQYF. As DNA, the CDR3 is TGTGCCACAGATAGCTATGGCACAGATACGCAGTATTTT.

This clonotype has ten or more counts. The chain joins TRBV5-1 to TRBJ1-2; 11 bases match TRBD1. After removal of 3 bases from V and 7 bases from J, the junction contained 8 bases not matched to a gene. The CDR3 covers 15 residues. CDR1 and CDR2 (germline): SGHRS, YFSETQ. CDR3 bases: TGCGCCAGCAGCTCGAGTCTCGGGACAGGGGGTGGCTACACCTTC. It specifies CASSSSLGTGGGYTF.

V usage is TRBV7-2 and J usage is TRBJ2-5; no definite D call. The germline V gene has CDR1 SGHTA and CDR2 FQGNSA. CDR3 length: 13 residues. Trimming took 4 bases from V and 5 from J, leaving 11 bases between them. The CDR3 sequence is CASSYSPVETQYF. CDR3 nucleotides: TGTGCCAGCAGCTATTCTCCAGTGGAGACCCAGTACTTC. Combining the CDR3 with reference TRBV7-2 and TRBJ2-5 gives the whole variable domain GAGVSQSPSNKVTEKGKDVELRCDPISGHTALYWYRQSLGQGLEFLIYFQGNSAPDKSGLPSDRFSAERTGGSVSTLTIQRTQQEDSAVYLCASSYSPVETQYFGPGTRLLVL.

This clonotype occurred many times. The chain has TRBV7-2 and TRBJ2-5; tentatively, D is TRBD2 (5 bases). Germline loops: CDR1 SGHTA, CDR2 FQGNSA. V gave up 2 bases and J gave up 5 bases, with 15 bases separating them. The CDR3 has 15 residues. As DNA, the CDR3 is TGTGCCAGCAGCTTACAGGCTAGCTCGCCGGAGACCCAGTACTTC. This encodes CASSLQASSPETQYF.

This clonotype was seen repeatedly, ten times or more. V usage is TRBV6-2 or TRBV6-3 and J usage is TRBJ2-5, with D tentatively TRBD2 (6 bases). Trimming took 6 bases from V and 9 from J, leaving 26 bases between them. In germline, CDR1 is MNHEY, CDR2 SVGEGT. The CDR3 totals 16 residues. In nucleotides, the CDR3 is TGTGCCAGCAGCCGCGGGACCCCTAAGCCTCTGGGGGCCCAGTACTTC. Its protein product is CASSRGTPKPLGAQYF.

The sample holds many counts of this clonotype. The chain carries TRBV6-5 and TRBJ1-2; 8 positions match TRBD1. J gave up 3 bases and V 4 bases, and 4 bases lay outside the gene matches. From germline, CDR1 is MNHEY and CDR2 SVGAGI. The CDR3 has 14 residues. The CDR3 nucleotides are TGTGCCAGCAGTTCGGACAGGGTTCACTATGGCTACACCTTC. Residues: CASSSDRVHYGYTF.

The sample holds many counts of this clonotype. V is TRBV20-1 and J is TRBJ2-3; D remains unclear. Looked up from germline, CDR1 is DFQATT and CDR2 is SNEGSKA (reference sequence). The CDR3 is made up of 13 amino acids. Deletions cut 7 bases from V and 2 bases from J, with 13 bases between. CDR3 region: CSVPQGYTDTQYF. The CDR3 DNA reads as TGCAGTGTCCCTCAAGGGTACACAGATACGCAGTATTTT.

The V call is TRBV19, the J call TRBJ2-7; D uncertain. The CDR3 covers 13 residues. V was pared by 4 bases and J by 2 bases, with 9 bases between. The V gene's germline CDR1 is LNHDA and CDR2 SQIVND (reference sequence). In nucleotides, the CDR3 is TGTGCCAGTAGTACGAGGTCCACCTACGAGCAGTACTTC. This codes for CASSTRSTYEQYF.

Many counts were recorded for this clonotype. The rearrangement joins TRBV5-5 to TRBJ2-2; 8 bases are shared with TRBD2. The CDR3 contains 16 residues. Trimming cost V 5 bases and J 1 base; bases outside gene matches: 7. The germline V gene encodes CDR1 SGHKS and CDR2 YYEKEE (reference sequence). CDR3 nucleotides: TGTGCCAGCAGTTCCATGAGCGGGGGGAACACCGGGGAGCTGTTTTTT. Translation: CASSSMSGGNTGELFF.

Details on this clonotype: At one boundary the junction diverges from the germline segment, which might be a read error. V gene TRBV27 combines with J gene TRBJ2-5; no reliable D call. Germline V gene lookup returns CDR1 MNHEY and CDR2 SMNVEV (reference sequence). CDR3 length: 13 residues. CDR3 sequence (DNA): TGTGCCAGCAGTTTTCGGTACCACGAGACCCAGTACTTC. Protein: CASSFRYHETQYF.

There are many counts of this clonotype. CDR3 region: CASSEFVPSGGPAYEQYF. The CDR3 DNA reads as TGTGCCAGCAGTGAATTTGTGCCTAGCGGGGGGCCGGCCTACGAGCAGTACTTC. This chain joins TRBV6-1 and TRBJ2-7, with TRBD2 matching over 11 bases. This CDR3 is 18 amino acids long. J gave up 2 bases and V 2 bases, and 11 bases lay outside the gene matches. Looked up from germline, CDR1 is MNHNS and CDR2 is SASEGT.

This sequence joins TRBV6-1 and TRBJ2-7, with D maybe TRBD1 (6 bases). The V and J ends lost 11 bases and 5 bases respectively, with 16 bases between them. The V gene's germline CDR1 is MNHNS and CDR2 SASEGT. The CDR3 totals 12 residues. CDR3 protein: CAAGGGWNEQYF. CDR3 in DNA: TGTGCCGCGGGTGGGGGCTGGAACGAGCAGTACTTC.

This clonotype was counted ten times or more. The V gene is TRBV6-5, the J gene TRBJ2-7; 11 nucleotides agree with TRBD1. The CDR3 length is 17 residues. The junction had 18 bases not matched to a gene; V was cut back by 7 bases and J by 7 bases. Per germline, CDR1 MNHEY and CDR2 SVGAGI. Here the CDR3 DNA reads TGTGCCAGCACTTCAATTCAGGGGGGGACAGGGGGTACAGAGCAGTACTTC. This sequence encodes CASTSIQGGTGGTEQYF.

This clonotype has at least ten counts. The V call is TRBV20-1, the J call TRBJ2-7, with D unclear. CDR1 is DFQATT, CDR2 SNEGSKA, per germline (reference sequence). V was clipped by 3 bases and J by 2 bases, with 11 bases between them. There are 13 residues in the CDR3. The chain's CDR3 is CSASGRVTYEQYF. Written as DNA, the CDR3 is TGCAGTGCTAGCGGAAGGGTTACCTACGAGCAGTACTTC.

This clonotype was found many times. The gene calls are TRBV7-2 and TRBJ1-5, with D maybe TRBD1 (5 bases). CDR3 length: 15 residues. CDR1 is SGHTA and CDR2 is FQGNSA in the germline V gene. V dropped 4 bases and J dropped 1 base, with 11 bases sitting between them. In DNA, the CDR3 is TGTGCCAGCAGCTCCCAGGGACGGAGCAATCAGCCCCAGCATTTT. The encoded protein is CASSSQGRSNQPQHF.